Sequencing of this T cell receptor (beta chain) was carried out in a study of blood T cells in healthy people across ages (dated by TCRdb to between 2014 and 2016). About the study as a whole: Template switching captured roughly one uniquely barcoded TCR beta cDNA molecule per two T cells in model experiments. The donors were split into four age groups: young (average around 15 years), middle-aged (roughly 39), aged (62) and long-lived (about 82). To avoid experimental bias, donors of different ages were distributed randomly across sequencing lanes. Using the same blood draw, the study looked at two additional independent replicas of 1 million unique cDNA reads for two donors, one aged 18 to 29 and the other aged 80 or older. The study measured age-related changes in TCR beta repertoire diversity using deep sequencing normalized with unique cDNA molecular identifiers.

Study-wide conclusions, independent of this receptor: Compared with the aged group, the long-lived group had more naive CD4+ T cells, fewer expanded clones and increased TCR diversity, suggesting age selection. Because donor CMV infection status was unknown, age-related changes in expanded clonotypes were potentially confounded. Observed TCR beta diversity per million T cells fell roughly linearly with age, and a significant reduction was already apparent by age about 36. Conclusive comparison of naive and antigen-experienced compartments was prevented by the profiling of bulk unsorted PBMCs. Estimates of total diversity based on one million sequenced T cells were regarded as lower bounds and as underestimates. A strong correlation was found between observed TCR beta diversity and the percentage of naive T cells measured by flow cytometry.

This clonotype was counted between two and nine times. Its antigen remains unidentified. No clone much larger than this one lies a single base away; base qualities are absent. Including the terminal cysteine and phenylalanine, the CDR3 comprises 18 residues. Only the CDR3 portion is preserved as DNA: 54 bases, with reading frame beginning at the first base. Looking up the germline V gene (reference sequence) yields CDR1 DFQATT and CDR2 SNEGSKA. The 40 or so donors, aged about 6 to 95 years, were systemically healthy Caucasian individuals from Russia. Approximately 10 milliliters of peripheral blood were collected from each donor into EDTA-treated Vacutainer tubes. Ficoll-Paque density-gradient centrifugation was used to isolate PBMCs, with at least 6.5 million per sample. Total RNA was extracted from PBMCs with Trizol reagent, with at least 5 micrograms obtained per sample. Naive CD45RAhigh/CD27high T cell percentages were measured by flow cytometry on a PBMC aliquot from every donor.

Libraries were built with 5' RACE. The data were produced on an Illumina HiSeq 2500. A second PCR of roughly 6 to 11 cycles was performed with a sample-barcoded 5' primer and a J-beta primer mix. Each TCR beta cDNA molecule received a unique molecular identifier from a template-switch 5' adaptor carrying 12 random nucleotides. At least 2.5 million CDR3-containing paired-end reads were obtained from each sample. First-strand cDNA was synthesized from all RNA with the Mint cDNA synthesis kit, primed by a TRBC-specific oligonucleotide. Following uracil-DNA glycosylase treatment, a first 18-cycle PCR with universal primers M1SS and BC2_uni_R was performed on all cDNA. On the study's bioinformatics: For normalization, 1 million high-quality reads, each with a distinct molecular identifier, were randomly selected from each sample. Instead of being binned into consensus sequences, reads with shared molecular identifiers were discarded. MiTCR, run with a Q25 quality threshold and the strictest error-elimination algorithm, handled CDR3 identification, clonotype clustering and error correction. A nonparametric unseen species model with Euler transformation was used to estimate a lower bound on total TCR beta diversity. TCRdb took the public reads, trimmed them with fastp at Q25, ran MiXCR for clone calling and kept in-frame beta chains. Entries are consolidated by CDR3 protein sequence, retaining the most common genes and DNA. TCRdb, not the authors, supplied the V and J calls. Counted in this sample were some 640,000 distinct CDR3 sequences; around 45% of them appeared once. The ten biggest clones cover 25% to 35% of the sample.

The sequenced sample consisted of blood. This clonotype originated in a woman in her sixties or seventies in good health. Recombination joined TRBV20-1 with TRBJ2-3; D gene: possibly TRBD2, on 6 matching bases. The DNA reads as follows: TGCAGCGGGGTTTCTTGGAGGAGCGGGCCGGCCACCACAGATACGCAGTATTTT. Its protein reads: CSGVSWRSGPATTDTQYF.